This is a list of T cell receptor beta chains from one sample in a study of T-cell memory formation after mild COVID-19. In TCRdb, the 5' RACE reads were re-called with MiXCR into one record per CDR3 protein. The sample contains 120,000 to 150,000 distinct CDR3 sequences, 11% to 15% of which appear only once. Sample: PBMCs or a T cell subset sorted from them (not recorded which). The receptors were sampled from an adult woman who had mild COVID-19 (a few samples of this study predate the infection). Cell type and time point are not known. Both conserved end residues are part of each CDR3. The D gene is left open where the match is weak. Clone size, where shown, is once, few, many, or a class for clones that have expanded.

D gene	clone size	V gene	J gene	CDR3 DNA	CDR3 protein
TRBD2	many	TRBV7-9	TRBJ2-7	TGTGCCAGCAGCCCCAATGGGGGACTAGAATCCTACGAGCAGTACTTC	CASSPNGGLESYEQYF
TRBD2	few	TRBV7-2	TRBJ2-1	TGTGCCAGCAGCCCGGGACTAGCGGATGAGCAGTTCTTC	CASSPGLADEQFF
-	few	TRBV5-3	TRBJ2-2	TGTGCCAGAAGCTTGGGCTGGGACATCCTGAACACCGGGGAGCTGTTTTTT	CARSLGWDILNTGELFF
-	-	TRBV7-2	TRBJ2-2	TGTGCCAGCAGCTTATATCAAGGGTACACCGGGGAGCTGTTTTTT	CASSLYQGYTGELFF
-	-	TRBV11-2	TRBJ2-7	TGTGCCAGCACCACAGTGGGGAGCTCCTACGAGCAGTACTTC	CASTTVGSSYEQYF
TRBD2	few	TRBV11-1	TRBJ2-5	TGTGCCAGCACCCCTGGCGGGAGAGCGGAAGAGACCCAGTACTTC	CASTPGGRAEETQYF
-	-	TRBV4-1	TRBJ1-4	TGCGCCAGCAGCCTTACAAGGATGGAAAAACTGTTTTTT	CASSLTRMEKLFF
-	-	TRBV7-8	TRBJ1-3	TGTGCCAGCAGCGTGTGGGTAGGGGGTTCAACTGGAAACACCATATATTTT	CASSVWVGGSTGNTIYF
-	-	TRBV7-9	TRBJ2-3	TGTGCCAGCAGCTTAGAACAGCGGAGAGATACGCAGTATTTT	CASSLEQRRDTQYF
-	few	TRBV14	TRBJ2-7	TGTGCCAGCAGCCACAACCAGTACGAGCAGTACTTC	CASSHNQYEQYF
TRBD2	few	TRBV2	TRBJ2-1	TGTGCCAGCAGTGTCCGACTAGCGACCGGTAATGAGCAGTTCTTC	CASSVRLATGNEQFF
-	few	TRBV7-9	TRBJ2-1	TGTGCCAGCAGCTCCGGGACTGGATACAATGAGCAGTTCTTC	CASSSGTGYNEQFF
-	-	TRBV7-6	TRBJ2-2	TGTGCCAGCAGCTTCGGACAGTCCACCGGGGAGCTGTTTTTT	CASSFGQSTGELFF
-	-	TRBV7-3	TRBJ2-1	TGTGCCAGCAGCCCGATCTCCGGGACAACAGGAACCAAGAATGAGCAGTTCTTC	CASSPISGTTGTKNEQFF
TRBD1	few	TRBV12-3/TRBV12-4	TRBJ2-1	TGTGCCAGCAGAGCAGGACAGGGCTCCTACAATGAGCAGTTCTTC	CASRAGQGSYNEQFF
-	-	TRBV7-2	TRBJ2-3	TGTGCCAGCAGCTTAGAGAGTGGTACGCAGTATTTT	CASSLESGTQYF
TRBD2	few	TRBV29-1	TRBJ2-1	TGCAGCGTTGAAGACACGGGACTAGCGGGAGGGCCTGGGTTCTTC	CSVEDTGLAGGPGFF
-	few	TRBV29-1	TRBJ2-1	TGCAGCGTTGAGGCCTCCACGGATTACAATGAGCAGTTCTTC	CSVEASTDYNEQFF
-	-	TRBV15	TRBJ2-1	TGTGCCACCAGCAGAGATTTCCCTGATGAGCAGTTCTTC	CATSRDFPDEQFF